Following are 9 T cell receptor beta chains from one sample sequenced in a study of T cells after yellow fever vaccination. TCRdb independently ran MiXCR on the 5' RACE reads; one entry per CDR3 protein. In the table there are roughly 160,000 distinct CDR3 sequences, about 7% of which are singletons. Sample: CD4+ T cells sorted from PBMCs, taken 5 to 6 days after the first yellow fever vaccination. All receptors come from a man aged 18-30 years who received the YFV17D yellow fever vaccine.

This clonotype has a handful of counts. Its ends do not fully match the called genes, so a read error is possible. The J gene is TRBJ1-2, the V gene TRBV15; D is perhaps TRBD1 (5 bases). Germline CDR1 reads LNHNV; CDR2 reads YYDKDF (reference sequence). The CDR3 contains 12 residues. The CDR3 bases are TGTGCCACCAGCAGAGATCGAGACAGAGAAATCTTC. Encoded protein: CATSRDRDREIF.

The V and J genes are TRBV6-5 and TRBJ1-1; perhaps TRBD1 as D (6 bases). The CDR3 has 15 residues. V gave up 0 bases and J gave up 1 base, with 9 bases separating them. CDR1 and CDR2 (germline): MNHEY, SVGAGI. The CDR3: CASSYSGAGNTEAFF. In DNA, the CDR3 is TGTGCCAGCAGTTACTCGGGGGCGGGGAACACTGAAGCTTTCTTT.

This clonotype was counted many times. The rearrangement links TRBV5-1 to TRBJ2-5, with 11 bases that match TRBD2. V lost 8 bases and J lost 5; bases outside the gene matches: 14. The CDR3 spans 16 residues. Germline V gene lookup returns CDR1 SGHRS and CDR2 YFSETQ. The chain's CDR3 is CASSGGAPTMGETQYF. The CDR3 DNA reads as TGCGCCAGTAGCGGGGGGGCCCCCACGATGGGGGAGACCCAGTACTTC.

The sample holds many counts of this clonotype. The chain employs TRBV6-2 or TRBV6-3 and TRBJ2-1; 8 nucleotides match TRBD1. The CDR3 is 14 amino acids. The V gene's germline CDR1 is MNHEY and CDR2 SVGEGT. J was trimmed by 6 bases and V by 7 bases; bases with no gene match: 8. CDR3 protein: CASTRTGLSNEQFF. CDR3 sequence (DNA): TGTGCCAGCACCCGGACAGGGCTCAGCAATGAGCAGTTCTTC.

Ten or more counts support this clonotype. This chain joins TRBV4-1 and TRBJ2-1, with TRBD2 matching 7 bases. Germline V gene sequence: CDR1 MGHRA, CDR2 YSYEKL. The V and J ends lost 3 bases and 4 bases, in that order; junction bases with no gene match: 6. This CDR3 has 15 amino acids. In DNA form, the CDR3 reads TGCGCCAGCAGCCATGCTGGGGGGGGGTACAATGAGCAGTTCTTC. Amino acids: CASSHAGGGYNEQFF.

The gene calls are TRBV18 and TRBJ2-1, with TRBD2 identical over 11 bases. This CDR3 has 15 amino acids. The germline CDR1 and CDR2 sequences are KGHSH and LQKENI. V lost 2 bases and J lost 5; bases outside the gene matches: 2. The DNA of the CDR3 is TGTGCCAGCTCACCATCACTAGCGGGGGACAATGAGCAGTTCTTC. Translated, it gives CASSPSLAGDNEQFF.

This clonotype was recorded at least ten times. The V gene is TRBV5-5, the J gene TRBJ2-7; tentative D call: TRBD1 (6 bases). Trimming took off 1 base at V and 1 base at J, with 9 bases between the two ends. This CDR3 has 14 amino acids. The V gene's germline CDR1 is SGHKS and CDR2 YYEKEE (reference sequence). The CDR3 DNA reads TGTGCCAGCAGCTTGCAGGGGCCGTCCTACGAGCAGTACTTC. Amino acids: CASSLQGPSYEQYF.

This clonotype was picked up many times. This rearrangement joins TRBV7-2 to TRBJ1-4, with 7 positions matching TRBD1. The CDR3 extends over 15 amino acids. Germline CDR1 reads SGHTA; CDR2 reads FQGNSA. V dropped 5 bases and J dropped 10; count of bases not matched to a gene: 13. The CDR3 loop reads CASSLYRGTAIKLFF. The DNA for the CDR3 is TGTGCCAGCAGCCTCTACCGAGGGACAGCCATAAAACTGTTTTTT.

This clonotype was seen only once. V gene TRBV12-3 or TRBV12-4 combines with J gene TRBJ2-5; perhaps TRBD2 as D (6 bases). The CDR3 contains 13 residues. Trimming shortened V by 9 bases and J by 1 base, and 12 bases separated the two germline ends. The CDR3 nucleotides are TGTGCCAGGAGTCGGGACTTCCAAGAGACCCAGTACTTC. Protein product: CARSRDFQETQYF.